The entry that follows covers one TCR beta chain sequence. The record originates from a study of blood T cell repertoires in COVID-19. Whole-study context: The samples span acute and convalescent COVID-19 from the United States, Italy and Spain. Sources were T cells, B-cell-depleted T cells, or PBMCs; the material itself was cDNA or gDNA.

How the authors handled the data: Estimated nucleated cell counts came from reference gene primer amplification. Libraries were prepared by immunoSEQ multiplex PCR; TCRdb keeps only in-frame clonotypes and omits some of them. V, J and clone size derive from that table, while D and trimming were established from the DNA sequence. The sample lists approximately 150,000 clones; about 90% were seen once. J gave up 8 bases and V 3 bases, and 14 bases lay outside the gene matches. Germline loops: CDR1 SGHRS, CDR2 YFSETQ. The CDR3 extends over 17 amino acids. Sequencing was done on a sample of peripheral blood. The chain is built from TRBV5-1 and TRBJ2-1; TRBD2 aligns across 10 bases. The TCR comes from a man aged 45-65 years who had recovered from COVID-19. CDR3 protein: CASSSPLAGGTGDEQFF. The CDR3, as DNA: TGCGCCAGCAGCTCACCATTAGCGGGGGGCACCGGGGATGAGCAGTTCTTC.